The present T cell receptor beta chain was sequenced within a study of blood T cell repertoires in COVID-19. Study information: In each case, the material was cDNA or gDNA derived from T cells, B-cell-depleted T cells, or PBMCs.

Here immunoSEQ multiplex PCR was the method, and the copy in TCRdb shows in-frame clones only, minus some. This table has about 120,000 clones, 88% appearing once. The V end lost 4 bases, the J end lost 5 bases, and 9 bases lay between the germline ends. The CDR3 loop spans 13 amino acids. The V call is TRBV12-3 or TRBV12-4, the J call TRBJ2-1; perhaps TRBD1 as D (5 bases). The sample consisted of peripheral blood. The clonotype was recovered from a woman between 45 and 60 years old with active or convalescent COVID-19. The chain's CDR3 is CASSWADNNEQFF. The CDR3 DNA follows: TGTGCCAGCAGTTGGGCGGACAACAATGAGCAGTTCTTC.